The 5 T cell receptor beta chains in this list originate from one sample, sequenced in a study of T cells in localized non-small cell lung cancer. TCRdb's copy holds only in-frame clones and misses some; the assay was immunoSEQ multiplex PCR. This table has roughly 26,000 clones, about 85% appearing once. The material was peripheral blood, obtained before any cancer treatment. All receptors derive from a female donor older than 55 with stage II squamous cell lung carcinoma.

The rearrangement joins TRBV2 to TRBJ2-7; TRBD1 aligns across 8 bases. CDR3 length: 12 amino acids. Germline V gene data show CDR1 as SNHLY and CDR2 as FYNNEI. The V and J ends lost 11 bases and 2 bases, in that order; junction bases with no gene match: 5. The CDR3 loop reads CAGQGEAYEQYF. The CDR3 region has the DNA TGTGCCGGACAGGGCGAGGCCTACGAGCAGTACTTC. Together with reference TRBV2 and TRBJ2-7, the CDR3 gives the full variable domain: EPEVTQTPSHQVTQMGQEVILRCVPISNHLYFYWYRQILGQKVEFLVSFYNNEISEKSEIFDDQFSVERPDGSNFTLKIRSTKLEDSAMYFCAGQGEAYEQYFGPGTRLTVT.

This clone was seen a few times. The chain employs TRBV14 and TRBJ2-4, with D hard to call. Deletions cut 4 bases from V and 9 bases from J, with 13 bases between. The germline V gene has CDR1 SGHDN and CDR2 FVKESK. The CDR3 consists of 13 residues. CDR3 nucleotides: TGTGCCAGCAGCCCAGTAGGGCACGCCATTCAGTACTTC. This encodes CASSPVGHAIQYF.

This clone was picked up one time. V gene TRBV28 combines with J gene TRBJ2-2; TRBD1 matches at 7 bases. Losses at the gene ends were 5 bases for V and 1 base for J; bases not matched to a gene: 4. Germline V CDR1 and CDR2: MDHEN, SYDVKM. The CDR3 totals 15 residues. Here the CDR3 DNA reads TGTGCCAGCAGTGGGGGACAGCTGAACACCGGGGAGCTGTTTTTT. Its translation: CASSGGQLNTGELFF.

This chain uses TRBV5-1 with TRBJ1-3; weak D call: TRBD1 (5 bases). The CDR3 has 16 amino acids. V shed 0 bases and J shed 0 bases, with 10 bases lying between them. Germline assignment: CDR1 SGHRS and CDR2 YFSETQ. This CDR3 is CASSLGQTHSGNTIYF. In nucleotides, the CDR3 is TGCGCCAGCAGCTTGGGACAGACCCACTCTGGAAACACCATATATTTT.

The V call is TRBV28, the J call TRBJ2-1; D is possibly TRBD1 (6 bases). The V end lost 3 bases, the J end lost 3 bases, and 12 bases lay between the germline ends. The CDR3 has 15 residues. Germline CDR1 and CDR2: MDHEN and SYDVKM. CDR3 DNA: TGTGCCAGCAGTTTCTCGGCAGGGGACTACAATGAGCAGTTCTTC. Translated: CASSFSAGDYNEQFF.